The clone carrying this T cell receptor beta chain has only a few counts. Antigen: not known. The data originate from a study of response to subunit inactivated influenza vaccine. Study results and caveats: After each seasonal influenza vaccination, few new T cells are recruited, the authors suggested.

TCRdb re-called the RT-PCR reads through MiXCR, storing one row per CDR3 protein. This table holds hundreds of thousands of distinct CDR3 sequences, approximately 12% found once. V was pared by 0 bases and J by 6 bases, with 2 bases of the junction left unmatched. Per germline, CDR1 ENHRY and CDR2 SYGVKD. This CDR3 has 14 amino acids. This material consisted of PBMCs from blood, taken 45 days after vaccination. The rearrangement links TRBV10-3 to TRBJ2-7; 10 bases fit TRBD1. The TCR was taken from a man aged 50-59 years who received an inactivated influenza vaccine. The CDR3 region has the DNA TGTGCCATCAGTGAGTCGACAGGGGGCTTCGAGCAGTACTTC. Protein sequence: CAISESTGGFEQYF.